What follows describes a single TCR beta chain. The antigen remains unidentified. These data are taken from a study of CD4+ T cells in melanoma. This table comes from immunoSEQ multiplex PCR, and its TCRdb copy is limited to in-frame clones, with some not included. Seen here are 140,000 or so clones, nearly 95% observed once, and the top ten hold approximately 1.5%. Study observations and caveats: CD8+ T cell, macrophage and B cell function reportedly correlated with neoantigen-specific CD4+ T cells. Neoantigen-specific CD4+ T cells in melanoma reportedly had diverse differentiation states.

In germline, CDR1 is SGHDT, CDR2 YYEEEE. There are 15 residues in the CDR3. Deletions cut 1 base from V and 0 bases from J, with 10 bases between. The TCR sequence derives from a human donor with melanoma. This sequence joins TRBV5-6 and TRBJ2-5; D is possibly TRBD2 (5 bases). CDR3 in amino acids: CASSLRRFHQETQYF. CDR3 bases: TGTGCCAGCAGCTTGAGGAGGTTCCACCAAGAGACCCAGTACTTC.